This T cell receptor (beta chain) originates from a study of T cells in Graves' hyperthyroidism and ophthalmopathy. Overall study results and limits: Most thyroid clonotypes that were expanded above 0.001 also turned up in blood.

Amplification of TCR beta CDR3 regions used RNA as the template. With the HTBI primer set, the TCR CDR3 went through a first round of RT-PCR. TCRdb re-derived calls from the multiplex PCR reads in MiXCR, one entry per CDR3 protein. Of hundreds of thousands of distinct CDR3 sequences listed, less than 15% are singletons. In patients aged 18 to 65, hyperthyroidism was newly diagnosed, with duration under 2 months. The V gene lost 0 bases and the J gene lost 5 bases, with 4 bases spanning the gap. Germline-derived CDR1 and CDR2 are ENHRY and SYGVKD. This CDR3 is 12 amino acids long. Comments on this clonotype: Its antigen is undetermined. A read error is possible here, since a much larger clone lies one base away.

Sequenced sample: blood. This TCR derives from a woman between 18 and 29 years old with Graves' hyperthyroidism. The rearrangement joins TRBV10-3 to TRBJ1-1; no clear D gene. In DNA, the CDR3 is TGTGCCATCAGTGAGTCGTGGACTGAAGCTTTCTTT. Translating gives CAISESWTEAFF.